Described below is a single T cell receptor beta chain sequence and its context. No antigen is known for it. Baseline was the first blood sampling point, followed by cycle 4 day 1 and cycle 7 day 1. These data originate in a study of OX40 agonist ivuxolimab in advanced cancers. Overall study findings and caveats: Doses of 0.1 to 3.0 mg/kg were accompanied by clonal expansion of CD4+ and CD8+ blood T cells by week 6. The specificity for antigen of the expanded peripheral T cells was not determined. A proportion of nonresponders additionally exhibited low normalized T-cell clonal expansion.

Sequencing used immunoSEQ multiplex PCR; TCRdb keeps in-frame clones, though not all of them. This table holds tens of thousands of clones, 85% to 90% found once. The CDR3 length is 14 residues. Trimming pared 2 bases from V and 8 bases from J, leaving 12 bases between. Germline V gene data show CDR1 as MRHNA and CDR2 as SNTAGT. The chain combines TRBV6-4 with TRBJ1-4; possible D gene TRBD1, 6 bases. This TCR derives from an adult with an advanced solid tumor such as melanoma, head and neck, liver or kidney cancer. The starting material was CD4+ or CD8+ T cells sorted from blood, obtained in a trial of the OX40 agonist ivuxolimab. DNA for the CDR3: TGTGCCAGCAGTGACCCCGGGGGCCGGGAAAAACTGTTTTTT. It specifies CASSDPGGREKLFF.